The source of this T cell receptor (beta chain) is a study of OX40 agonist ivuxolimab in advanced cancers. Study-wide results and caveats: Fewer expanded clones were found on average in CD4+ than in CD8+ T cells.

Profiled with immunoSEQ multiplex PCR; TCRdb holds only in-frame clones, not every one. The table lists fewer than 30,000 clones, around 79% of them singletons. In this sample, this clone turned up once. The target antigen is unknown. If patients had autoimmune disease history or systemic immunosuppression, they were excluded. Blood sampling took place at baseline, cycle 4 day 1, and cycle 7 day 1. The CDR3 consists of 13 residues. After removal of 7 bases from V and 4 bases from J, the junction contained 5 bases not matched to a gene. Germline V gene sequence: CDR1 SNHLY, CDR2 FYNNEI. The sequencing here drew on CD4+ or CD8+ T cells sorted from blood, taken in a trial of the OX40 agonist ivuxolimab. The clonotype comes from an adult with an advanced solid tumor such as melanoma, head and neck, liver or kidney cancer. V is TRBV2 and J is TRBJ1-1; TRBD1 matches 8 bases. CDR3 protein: CASTPGTGTEAFF. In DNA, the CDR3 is TGTGCCAGCACCCCAGGGACAGGCACTGAAGCTTTCTTT.